In this sample, the clone carrying this T cell receptor (beta chain) turned up a few times. Antigen unknown. The data are from a study of T cells after yellow fever vaccination. Study background: Fractions of low cell number were prepared using SMART-Seq v4 Ultra Low Input. Study-wide points: Booster samples showed a return of most primary-vaccination clones (roughly 96% CD4, approximately 85% CD8). The secondary response peaked faster, at day 5 versus 15, but was weaker. Relatively few clonotypes were ones that appeared in both CD4 and CD8 compartments.

MiXCR, applied by TCRdb to the 5' RACE reads, yields one record per CDR3 protein. Among a few hundred thousand distinct CDR3 sequences listed, around 6.8% were seen once. This CDR3 has 16 residues. Germline CDR1 reads MGHRA; CDR2 reads YSYEKL. The V gene end was trimmed by 4 bases and the J gene end by 4 bases; junction bases not matched to a gene: 11. V usage is TRBV4-1 and J usage is TRBJ2-7; TRBD1 matches 9 bases. This receptor was obtained from a young man who received the YFV17D yellow fever vaccine. Sequenced here: PBMCs, sampled more than 35 days after the first yellow fever vaccination. This chain's CDR3 is CASSPEPGQGTYEQYF. In nucleotides, the CDR3 is TGCGCCAGCAGCCCCGAACCGGGACAGGGAACATACGAGCAGTACTTC.